Listed below are T cell receptor beta chains from one sample, sequenced in a study of blood T cell repertoires in COVID-19. Sequencing used immunoSEQ multiplex PCR; TCRdb keeps in-frame clones, though not all of them. The sample includes under 350,000 clones, 75% to 90% of them seen just once. The sample taken for sequencing was peripheral blood. Receptors were obtained from a man aged 35-49 years with acute or convalescent COVID-19. Each CDR3 is given with its conserved first and last residue. D genes are given only for firm matches. Only some rows state a clone size, as once, few, many or a class for expanded clones.

d_gene	abundance	v_gene	j_gene	CDR3aa	CDR3nt
TRBD2	.	TRBV3-1/TRBV3-2	TRBJ2-1	CASSRTSGVYEQFF	TGTGCCAGCAGCCGGACTAGCGGGGTATATGAGCAGTTCTTC
TRBD2	.	TRBV4-2	TRBJ2-3	CASSQAGRGGLDTQYF	TGTGCCAGCAGCCAAGCAGGGCGGGGGGGCTTAGATACGCAGTATTTT
.	.	TRBV5-1	TRBJ1-1	CASSFRGSDTEAFF	TGCGCCAGCAGCTTCAGGGGTTCGGACACTGAAGCTTTCTTT
.	.	TRBV7-2	TRBJ1-3	CASSLHRGLSGNTIYF	TGTGCCAGCAGCCTCCACCGGGGTTTATCAGGAAACACCATATATTTT
TRBD1	.	TRBV6-5	TRBJ1-2	CASSYSGTGKYTF	TGTGCCAGCAGTTACTCAGGGACAGGGAAATACACCTTC
TRBD2	.	TRBV11-2	TRBJ2-1	CASSPLAGGSYNEQFF	TGTGCCAGCAGCCCTCTGGCGGGGGGCTCCTACAATGAGCAGTTCTTC
TRBD1	.	TRBV6-6	TRBJ2-7	CASSYAGQGRYEQYF	TGTGCCAGCAGTTACGCGGGACAGGGCCGTTACGAGCAGTACTTC
TRBD1	.	TRBV27	TRBJ2-7	CASSLSNRGPKYF	TGTGCCAGCAGTTTATCGAACAGGGGGCCCAAGTACTTC
TRBD2	few	TRBV6-5	TRBJ2-7	CASSYTSGATYEQYF	TGTGCCAGCAGTTACACTAGCGGGGCAACCTACGAGCAGTACTTC
TRBD2	.	TRBV7-2	TRBJ2-7	CASSVSGGAYEQYF	TGTGCCAGCAGCGTTAGCGGGGGGGCCTACGAGCAGTACTTC
.	once	TRBV11-2	TRBJ2-1	CASSLGPLQGSSYNEQFF	TGTGCCAGCAGCTTAGGCCCCCTACAGGGTAGCTCCTACAATGAGCAGTTCTTC
TRBD2	.	TRBV19	TRBJ2-3	CASRLAGGTDTQYF	TGTGCCAGTAGACTAGCGGGAGGCACAGATACGCAGTATTTT
.	.	TRBV12-5	TRBJ2-7	CASGSGRGVYEQYF	TGTGCTAGTGGTTCGGGCCGGGGAGTCTACGAGCAGTACTTC